This T cell receptor beta chain originates from a study of regulatory T cells in long-lasting Graves disease. Deletions cut 2 bases from V and 6 bases from J, with 20 bases between. The CDR3 spans 17 residues. Time point described: newly diagnosed GD, antithyroid drugs for less than 3 months. The TCR library was made from RNA that had been extracted from PBMCs in TRIzol. Criteria from the American Thyroid Association guidelines were applied to diagnose Graves' disease. An approximately 10-milliliter sample of peripheral blood was drawn into EDTA tubes. General observations from the study: Lower TCR diversity characterized persistent Graves' patients relative to newly diagnosed patients. Peripheral blood, not thyroid tissue, was the sole material studied.

This clonotype has at least ten counts. Antigen unknown. Arm-PCR of CDR3 regions and iRepertoire HTBI primers were used to build TCR beta libraries. TCRdb reanalysed the multiplex PCR reads using MiXCR and keeps one entry per CDR3 protein. The sample holds 200,000 to 250,000 distinct CDR3 sequences, roughly a fifth seen once. The chain employs TRBV12-3 or TRBV12-4 and TRBJ1-5; a possible D gene is TRBD1 (6 bases). The source is a female donor with Graves disease. The sample here was peripheral blood mononuclear cells (PBMCs), taken at new diagnosis, from a patient treated with antithyroid drugs. The CDR3 DNA sequence: TGTGCCAGCAGTTTAAGTTCAGGGGAGGATATCGGTCAGCCCCAGCATTTT. It yields the protein CASSLSSGEDIGQPQHF.